The T cell receptor (beta chain) under discussion was sequenced for a study of neurological immune-mediated disorders (dated by TCRdb to between 2018 and 2021). Turning to the overall study: Of the roughly 34 multiple sclerosis patients, about 31 had relapsing-remitting MS and 3 had secondary progressive MS. The cohort included about 70 subjects: approximately 15 with HAM/TSP, approximately 34 with multiple sclerosis, and around 20 healthy controls. Alongside PBMC samples, the set of approximately 100 TCR-beta libraries contained longitudinal samples, technical triplicates, and paired CD4+ and CD8+ T-cell subsets that had been sorted. Using UMI-based sequencing, the study compared peripheral blood TCR-beta repertoires from patients with HTLV-I-associated myelopathy (HAM/TSP), patients with multiple sclerosis, and healthy controls. General study outcomes and caveats: Repertoires from 18 of 34 MS patients were grouped by phylogenetic analysis into a cluster of related CDR3 sequences, suggesting a possible repertoire-level signature. No identical CDR3 amino acid sequences were found to be shared among expanded clones across subjects, suggesting that TCR-beta repertoires were private in all groups. TCR clonal expansion was greatest in HAM/TSP patients and smallest in MS patients, who ranked below even healthy controls. No clinical or MRI features were associated with the MS cluster, and the authors said that larger cohorts are needed.

cDNA was synthesized by template-switch 5'RACE using a primer carrying a 10-nucleotide random unique molecular identifier by which each TCR transcript was tagged. Over 180 million TCR-beta sequences, covering 15-18 subjects, were produced in each sequencing run. The RNeasy kit was used to extract total RNA. Using the KAPA Real-time Library Amplification kit, TCR-beta VDJ regions were amplified with primers for the TCR constant region and the 5'RACE anchor. A first PCR added sample indexes and Illumina adaptors, after which a second PCR increased the library yield. The roughly 650 bp TCR product was size-selected on a 2% E-gel SizeSelection system after Ampure bead purification. Library quality was checked on a Bioanalyzer, concentration was measured with Qubit, and libraries were quantified with the Kapa Library Quantification kit before pooling. Paired-end 2 x 150 bp sequencing of the libraries was performed on an Illumina HiSeq 2500. To increase sequence diversity, about 25-31% phiX was spiked into each library pool. The published analysis was carried out like this. The quality-filtered reads were processed with the UMI-based MiGEC pipeline, whose error correction step removed more than 80% of the raw TCR sequences. IMGT germline references were used for alignment of VDJ genes, and clonotypes were defined by a unique CDR3 amino acid sequence together with V-J genes. Clonal expansion, Shannon diversity, and CDR3 relatedness (CalcPairwiseDistances, ClusterSamples) were evaluated with VDJtools, and phylogenetic trees were built with CLCbio workbench. Expanded clones were defined as having at least 8 unique UMIs, based on coefficient-of-variation modelling across technical triplicates. The public reads were reprocessed in TCRdb via fastp at Q25 and MiXCR, keeping in-frame beta chains. Each CDR3 protein gets just one entry, which takes the most common genes and DNA from the rows behind it. The V and J calls, along with clone size, are taken from TCRdb and not from the paper's own processing. The sample table holds around 67,000 distinct CDR3 sequences, of which roughly 5.5% were seen once. The top ten constitute approximately 7.4% of the sample.

The CDR3 spans 14 residues, from the cysteine through the phenylalanine. Only the CDR3 part of the read is kept: 42 bases, read in frame from the first base. CDR1 SQVTM and CDR2 ANQGSEA were looked up in the germline V gene. Trimmed from V: 8 bases; trimmed from J: 5 bases; junction bases lacking a gene match: 9. Unsorted PBMC libraries were generated from 2 million PBMCs stored in RNAlater at -80 °C until RNA extraction. The multiple sclerosis patients were enrolled in a US clinical protocol that evaluated disease progression with magnetic resonance imaging. Peripheral blood was subjected to Ficoll-Hypaque density gradient centrifugation to isolate PBMCs, which were then cryopreserved in liquid nitrogen. Many counts were recorded for this clonotype. Its antigen has not been determined. Base qualities are not provided; no much larger clone lies one nucleotide away.

The TCR sequence derives from a man aged 18-30 years with multiple sclerosis. The rearrangement joined TRBV29-1 to TRBJ2-3, with 11 bases matching TRBD2. The sequencing input was PBMCs. The DNA reads as follows: TGCAGCCACATACTAGCGGGAGCGGTAGATACGCAGTATTTT. Its amino acids are CSHILAGAVDTQYF.